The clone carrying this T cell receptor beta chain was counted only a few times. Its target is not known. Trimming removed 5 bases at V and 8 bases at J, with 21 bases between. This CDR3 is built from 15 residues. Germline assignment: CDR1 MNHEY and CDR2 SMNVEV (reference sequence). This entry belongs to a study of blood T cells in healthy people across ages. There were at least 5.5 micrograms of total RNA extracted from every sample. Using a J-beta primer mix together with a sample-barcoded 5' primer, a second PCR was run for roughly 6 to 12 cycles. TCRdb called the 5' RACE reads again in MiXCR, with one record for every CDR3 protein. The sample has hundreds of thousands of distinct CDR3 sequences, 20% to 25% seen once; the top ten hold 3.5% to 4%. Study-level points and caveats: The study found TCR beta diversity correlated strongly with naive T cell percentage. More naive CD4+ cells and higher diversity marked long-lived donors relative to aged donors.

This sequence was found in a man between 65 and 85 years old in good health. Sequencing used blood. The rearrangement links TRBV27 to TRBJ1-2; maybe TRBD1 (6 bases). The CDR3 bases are TGTGCCAGCAGTCCCCGCGGGGGCCCGGCCTACGGCTACACCTTC. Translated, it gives CASSPRGGPAYGYTF.